The 12 T cell receptor beta chains presented below share a single source sample, sequenced in a study of T cells in Graves' hyperthyroidism and ophthalmopathy. There were TCR beta CDR3 regions amplified from RNA transcripts. Carried out on the TCR CDR3, a first-round RT-PCR used the HTBI primer set. MiXCR was run by TCRdb on the multiplex PCR reads, yielding one entry per CDR3 protein. Among about 360,000 distinct CDR3 sequences listed, approximately 13% were seen once. The sample was blood. All receptors derive from a man aged 30 to 45 with Graves' hyperthyroidism that later progressed to Graves' ophthalmopathy.

This clonotype was picked up a small number of times. The chain uses TRBV25-1 and TRBJ1-3; 9 bases align to TRBD1. J was trimmed by 3 bases and V by 6 bases; bases with no gene match: 6. The CDR3 is made up of 15 amino acids. Germline values: CDR1 MGHDK, CDR2 SYGVNS. The chain's CDR3 is CASRPGTGSGNTIYF. The CDR3 nucleotides read TGTGCCAGCAGGCCCGGGACAGGGAGTGGAAACACCATATATTTT. The variable domain in full, with the rest retrieved from reference TRBV25-1 and TRBJ1-3, is EADIYQTPRYLVIGTGKKITLECSQTMGHDKMYWYQQDPGMELHLIHYSYGVNSTEKGDLSSESTVSRIRTEHFPLTLESARPSHTSQYLCASRPGTGSGNTIYFGEGSWLTVV.

This clonotype showed up many times. V usage is TRBV27 and J usage is TRBJ2-5; TRBD2 is a possible D gene (5 bases). The CDR3 consists of 15 residues. The germline gives CDR1 MNHEY, CDR2 SMNVEV (reference sequence). V was cut by 0 bases and J by 1 base, with 9 bases left in between. CDR3 DNA: TGTGCCAGCAGTTTATCGAGGGCAGCCCAAGAGACCCAGTACTTC. Its protein is CASSLSRAAQETQYF.

This clonotype was seen only a few times. J is TRBJ1-6 and V is TRBV3-1, with D hard to call. The CDR3 contains 12 residues. The germline CDR1 and CDR2 sequences are LGHDT and YNNKEL (reference sequence). V was pared by 0 bases and J by 10 bases, with 4 bases between. Written as DNA, the CDR3 is TGTGCCAGCAGCCAAGAGACCTCACCCCTCCACTTT. It is translated as CASSQETSPLHF.

In this sample, this clonotype turned up a few times. The V gene is TRBV30, the J gene TRBJ2-7, with D possibly TRBD2 on 5 matching bases. V lost 4 bases, J lost 2 bases, and 12 bases lay in between. Per germline, CDR1 GTSNPN and CDR2 SVGIG (reference sequence). This CDR3 is 13 amino acids long. CDR3 in amino acids: CAWKRGAPYEQYF. Written as DNA, the CDR3 is TGTGCCTGGAAACGGGGAGCTCCCTACGAGCAGTACTTC.

This clonotype was observed a few times. The rearrangement uses TRBV20-1 and TRBJ2-1; 10 bases are a match to TRBD2. V was clipped by 0 bases and J by 2 bases; unmatched bases: 1. Germline CDR1 reads DFQATT; CDR2 reads SNEGSKA (reference sequence). The length of the CDR3 is 15 residues. CDR3 region: CSARDGTSAYNEQFF. The CDR3 DNA reads TGCAGTGCTAGAGACGGGACTAGCGCCTACAATGAGCAGTTCTTC.

This clonotype occurred a few times. A much larger clone lies a single base off, so this may be a read error. The chain combines TRBV6-9 with TRBJ2-7; no reliable D call. This CDR3 has 15 residues. Germline CDR1 reads MNHGY; CDR2 reads SVAAGI. The CDR3 DNA reads TGTGTCAGCAGTTTAGCCCTCGGACCTTTCTACGAGCAGTACTTC. This translates into CVSSLALGPFYEQYF.

This clonotype came up a few times. The V and J genes are TRBV19 and TRBJ2-7, with TRBD1 matching 7 bases. The CDR3 runs 15 residues. CDR1 LNHDA and CDR2 SQIVND come from the germline V gene (reference sequence). After removal of 1 base from V and 0 bases from J, the junction contained 3 bases not matched to a gene. CDR3 sequence: CASSIAGTVSYEQYF. CDR3 DNA sequence: TGTGCCAGTAGTATAGCCGGGACAGTCTCCTACGAGCAGTACTTC.

The rearrangement uses TRBV5-5 and TRBJ1-2, with D tentatively TRBD1 (5 bases). Per the germline V gene, CDR1 is SGHKS and CDR2 is YYEKEE (reference sequence). Between the trimmed V and J ends, which lost 7 bases and 7 bases, there was a span of 14 bases. The CDR3 consists of 12 residues. For the CDR3, the DNA is TGTGCCAGCGTACCGGGACGGGGTGGCTACACCTTC. Amino acids: CASVPGRGGYTF.

At least ten counts were recorded for this clonotype. The rearrangement joins TRBV7-8 to TRBJ1-1; 7 positions agree with TRBD1. The junction had 10 bases not matched to a gene; V was cut back by 5 bases and J by 1 base. The CDR3 sequence is 16 residues long. Germline V gene lookup returns CDR1 SGHVS and CDR2 FQNEAQ. This chain's CDR3 is CASSIGQAWGNTEAFF. In DNA form, the CDR3 reads TGTGCCAGCAGCATCGGACAGGCATGGGGGAACACTGAAGCTTTCTTT.

The genes are TRBV20-1 and TRBJ2-2; TRBD2 is a possible D gene (6 bases). The CDR3 spans 12 residues. Germline-derived CDR1 and CDR2 are DFQATT and SNEGSKA (reference sequence). The V end lost 5 bases, the J end lost 7 bases, and 11 bases lay between the germline ends. The DNA of the CDR3 is TGCAGTGCTGCGGGGCAGAACGGGGAGCTGTTTTTT. This sequence encodes CSAAGQNGELFF.

This clonotype was recorded at least ten times. The chain couples TRBV6-5 to TRBJ1-4, with 7 bases aligning to TRBD1. CDR1 MNHEY and CDR2 SVGAGI come from the germline V gene. J was trimmed by 8 bases and V by 2 bases; bases with no gene match: 8. CDR3 length: 15 residues. CDR3 sequence reads: CASSYKTGFREKLFF. The CDR3 bases are TGTGCCAGCAGTTACAAGACAGGGTTTCGAGAAAAACTGTTTTTT.

This clonotype occurred a few times. The V call is TRBV13, the J call TRBJ1-6, with 8 nucleotides matching TRBD1. In germline, CDR1 is PRHDT, CDR2 FYEKMQ (reference sequence). After removal of 5 bases from V and 10 bases from J, the junction contained 13 bases not matched to a gene. CDR3 length: 16 amino acids. In DNA form, the CDR3 reads TGTGCCAGCAGCCCCCGTCTCGGGACAGGCGGATCACCCCTCCACTTT. Amino acid sequence: CASSPRLGTGGSPLHF.